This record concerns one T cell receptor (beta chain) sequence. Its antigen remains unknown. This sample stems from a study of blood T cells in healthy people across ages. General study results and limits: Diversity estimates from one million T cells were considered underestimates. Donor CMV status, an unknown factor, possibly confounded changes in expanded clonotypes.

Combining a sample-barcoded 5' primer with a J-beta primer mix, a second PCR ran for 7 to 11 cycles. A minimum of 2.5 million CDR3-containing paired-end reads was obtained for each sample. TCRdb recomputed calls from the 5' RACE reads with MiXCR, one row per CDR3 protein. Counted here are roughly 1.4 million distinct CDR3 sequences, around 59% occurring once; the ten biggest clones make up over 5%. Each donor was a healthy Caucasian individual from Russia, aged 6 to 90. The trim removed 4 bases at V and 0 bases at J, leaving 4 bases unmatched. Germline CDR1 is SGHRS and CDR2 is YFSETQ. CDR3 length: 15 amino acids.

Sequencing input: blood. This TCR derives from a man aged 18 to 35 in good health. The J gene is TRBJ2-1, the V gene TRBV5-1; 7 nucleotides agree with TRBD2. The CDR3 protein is CASSVGTTSYNEQFF. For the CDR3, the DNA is TGCGCCAGCAGCGTCGGGACTACCTCCTACAATGAGCAGTTCTTC.